Below, 18 T cell receptor beta chains from the same sample are listed, as sequenced in a study of blood T cell repertoires in COVID-19. Profiled with immunoSEQ multiplex PCR; TCRdb holds only in-frame clones, not every one. The table records 140,000 to 150,000 clones, 80% to 90% of them present only once. Material for sequencing was PBMCs or T cells enriched from blood (not recorded which). The origin of the receptors is a man aged 55-75 years who had recovered from COVID-19.

The table lists this clone with a count of one. The V and J genes are TRBV5-5 and TRBJ1-1; possibly TRBD1 for D (5 bases). The CDR3 is made up of 14 amino acids. Per germline, CDR1 SGHKS and CDR2 YYEKEE (reference sequence). V dropped 6 bases and J dropped 4 bases, with 16 bases sitting between them. The CDR3 region is CASNPPGGITEAFF. The CDR3 DNA is TGTGCCAGCAACCCCCCGGGGGGAATCACTGAAGCTTTCTTT.

This rearrangement joins TRBV19 to TRBJ2-1; maybe TRBD1 (6 bases). The CDR3 spans 13 residues. V was shortened by 9 bases and J by 0 bases, with 9 bases between the two germline ends. In germline, CDR1 is LNHDA, CDR2 SQIVND (reference sequence). The CDR3 DNA is TGTGCCAGCCAGGGGTCCTCCTACAATGAGCAGTTCTTC. As protein: CASQGSSYNEQFF. Full variable domain (remainder filled in from reference TRBV19 and TRBJ2-1): DGGITQSPKYLFRKEGQNVTLSCEQNLNHDAMYWYRQDPGQGLRLIYYSQIVNDFQKGDIAEGYSVSREKKESFPLTVTSAQKNPTAFYLCASQGSSYNEQFFGPGTRLTVL.

This clone was observed once. J is TRBJ1-5 and V is TRBV2; a weak D match, TRBD1 (5 bases). The CDR3 sequence is 15 residues long. From germline, CDR1 is SNHLY and CDR2 FYNNEI. With 6 bases removed from V and 1 base from J, the gap between germline ends came to 13 bases. Here the CDR3 DNA reads TGTGCCAGCAGAGCTGACAGAGCCAGCAATCAGCCCCAGCATTTT. Translated: CASRADRASNQPQHF. Using reference TRBV2 and TRBJ1-5 for the parts outside the CDR3, the full variable domain is EPEVTQTPSHQVTQMGQEVILRCVPISNHLYFYWYRQILGQKVEFLVSFYNNEISEKSEIFDDQFSVERPDGSNFTLKIRSTKLEDSAMYFCASRADRASNQPQHFGDGTRLSIL.

CDR3 sequence reads: CTIPDGEGYTF. The CDR3 nucleotides read TGCACCATACCGGACGGGGAAGGCTACACCTTC. The chain carries TRBV20-1 and TRBJ1-2; D ambiguous. Germline CDR1 and CDR2: DFQATT and SNEGSKA (reference sequence). The CDR3 length is 11 residues.

The chain combines TRBV19 with TRBJ1-4, with D possibly being TRBD1 (6 bases). The germline CDR1 and CDR2 sequences are LNHDA and SQIVND (reference sequence). The CDR3 is 14 amino acids. V lost 6 bases to trimming and J lost 8 bases, with 16 bases between them. For the CDR3, the DNA is TGTGCCAGTAGGCAGGACAGCGGCATGGAAAAACTGTTTTTT. Amino acids: CASRQDSGMEKLFF.

The V and J genes are TRBV13 and TRBJ1-1; D is perhaps TRBD1 (6 bases). Trimming took 1 base from V and 3 from J, leaving 9 bases between them. Germline loops: CDR1 PRHDT, CDR2 FYEKMQ (reference sequence). CDR3 length equals 14 residues. CDR3 DNA sequence: TGTGCCAGCAGCTTAGACAGGGCGGACACTGAAGCTTTCTTT. As protein: CASSLDRADTEAFF.

CDR3 sequence reads: CASIQNLAEYYEQYF. The CDR3 nucleotides are TGTGCCAGCATCCAGAACCTAGCGGAGTACTACGAGCAGTACTTC. V and J are TRBV7-8 and TRBJ2-7; TRBD2 matches at 7 bases. Per the germline V gene, CDR1 is SGHVS and CDR2 is FQNEAQ. The CDR3 is 15 amino acids. Germline trimming cut 7 bases from V and 3 bases from J; bases unmatched to any gene: 12.

The V call is TRBV19, the J call TRBJ2-1; no clear D gene. Germline V gives CDR1 LNHDA, CDR2 SQIVND (reference sequence). This CDR3 is built from 13 residues. The V gene lost 3 bases and the J gene lost 7 bases, with 10 bases spanning the gap. CDR3: CASSIRGENEQFF. The CDR3 nucleotides read TGTGCCAGTAGTATCAGAGGCGAGAATGAGCAGTTCTTC.

The rearrangement joins TRBV12-3 or TRBV12-4 to TRBJ2-7; D perhaps matches TRBD1 (6 bases). Trimming took off 5 bases at V and 6 bases at J, with 11 bases between the two ends. The CDR3 runs to 12 residues. The DNA of the CDR3 is TGTGCCAGCAGTCGGGACACTCGCGAGCAGTACTTC. Residues: CASSRDTREQYF.

This rearrangement joins TRBV12-3 or TRBV12-4 to TRBJ1-1; TRBD1 is a possible D gene (5 bases). This CDR3 comprises 13 residues. The germline V and J ends were trimmed by 6 bases and 4 bases, with 12 bases remaining between them. The CDR3 DNA reads TGTGCCAGCAGACGGGGGGAGGGCACTGAAGCTTTCTTT. Translation: CASRRGEGTEAFF.

This clone has only one observation. The rearrangement joins TRBV6-5 to TRBJ2-3, with a tentative D call TRBD2 (6 bases). CDR1 is MNHEY and CDR2 is SVGAGI in the germline V gene. V was clipped by 6 bases and J by 7 bases, with 11 bases between them. CDR3 size: 12 residues. Here the CDR3 reads CASRDGRNTQYF. The CDR3 DNA sequence: TGTGCCAGCAGAGACGGGAGAAATACGCAGTATTTT.

The table lists this clone with a count of one. The gene calls are TRBV19 and TRBJ1-5; D perhaps matches TRBD1 (5 bases). The CDR3 covers 14 residues. The germline gives CDR1 LNHDA, CDR2 SQIVND (reference sequence). V was clipped by 10 bases and J by 1 base, with 14 bases between them. The CDR3 nucleotides read TGTGCCACCAGGGAGGATCGGAGCAATCAGCCCCAGCATTTT. This gives the protein CATREDRSNQPQHF.

The V gene is TRBV25-1, the J gene TRBJ1-6, with 8 bases matching TRBD1. The germline gives CDR1 MGHDK, CDR2 SYGVNS. The V and J ends lost 7 bases and 4 bases, in that order; junction bases with no gene match: 3. The CDR3 has 14 residues. The CDR3 DNA reads TGTGCCAGCAATGGACAGGGTTATAATTCACCCCTCCACTTT. It encodes CASNGQGYNSPLHF.

The chain is built from TRBV2 and TRBJ1-1; maybe TRBD1 (6 bases). The V gene lost 5 bases and the J gene lost 1 base, with 8 bases spanning the gap. Germline values: CDR1 SNHLY, CDR2 FYNNEI. There are 13 residues in the CDR3. This CDR3 is CASSQQGNTEAFF. The DNA for the CDR3 is TGTGCCAGCAGTCAACAGGGGAACACTGAAGCTTTCTTT.

CDR3 nucleotides: TGTGCCAGCAGCGTATACAGGGAGATGGGAAACACCATATATTTT. It yields the protein CASSVYREMGNTIYF. The chain joins TRBV9 to TRBJ1-3; tentative D call: TRBD1 (6 bases). CDR3 length equals 15 residues. CDR1 and CDR2 from the germline V gene are SGDLS and YYNGEE. Trimming took off 1 base at V and 4 bases at J, with 12 bases between the two ends. Drawing the rest from reference TRBV9 and TRBJ1-3, the complete variable domain is DSGVTQTPKHLITATGQRVTLRCSPRSGDLSVYWYQQSLDQGLQFLIQYYNGEERAKGNILERFSAQQFPDLHSELNLSSLELGDSALYFCASSVYREMGNTIYFGEGSWLTVV.

In its sample, this clone was seen a few times. CDR3 residues: CASRGGPYGYTF. The CDR3 region has the DNA TGTGCCAGCCGAGGGGGTCCTTACGGCTACACCTTC. The chain has TRBV28 and TRBJ1-2; a weak D match, TRBD1 (6 bases). CDR1 is MDHEN, CDR2 SYDVKM, per germline. V was pared by 8 bases and J by 8 bases, with 15 bases between. The CDR3 has 12 residues.

The gene calls are TRBV2 and TRBJ2-7; no firm D call. This CDR3 is 13 amino acids long. Per germline, CDR1 SNHLY and CDR2 FYNNEI. The ends were cut back, 2 bases at V and 4 bases at J, with 9 bases in the middle. Here the CDR3 DNA reads TGTGCCAGCAGTGAACCAGTGATTTACGAGCAGTACTTC. It encodes CASSEPVIYEQYF.

V usage is TRBV28 and J usage is TRBJ1-6, with D possibly matching TRBD1 (6 bases). Germline loops: CDR1 MDHEN, CDR2 SYDVKM. The length of the CDR3 is 16 residues. V lost 8 bases and J 1 base, leaving 15 bases between the germline ends. The CDR3 DNA sequence: TGTGCCAGCGCCACGCAGGGGTCTTCCTATAATTCACCCCTCCACTTT. Translated, it gives CASATQGSSYNSPLHF.